What follows are 2 T cell receptor beta chains derived from one specimen sequenced in a study of T cell responses to AZD1222 COVID-19 vaccine. Assay used: immunoSEQ multiplex PCR; TCRdb lists only in-frame clones, some missing. The sample includes about 110,000 clones, over 75% of them seen just once. The material sequenced was peripheral blood, taken on day 0 of MenACWY control vaccination. The receptors here all came from an adult in good health.

There are a few counts of this clone. The chain employs TRBV6-5 and TRBJ2-1, with 7 bases that match TRBD2. With 0 bases clipped from V and 5 bases from J, the junction kept 4 bases outside the gene matches. The CDR3 covers 15 residues. Per the germline V gene, CDR1 is MNHEY and CDR2 is SVGAGI. CDR3 sequence: CASSYSTSNHNEQFF. The CDR3 DNA sequence: TGTGCCAGCAGTTACTCGACTAGCAACCACAATGAGCAGTTCTTC.

The rearrangement uses TRBV30 and TRBJ1-4; D call uncertain. The CDR3 is made up of 12 amino acids. Trimming pared 3 bases from V and 6 bases from J, leaving 8 bases between. From germline, CDR1 is GTSNPN and CDR2 SVGIG (reference sequence). For the CDR3, the DNA is TGTGCCTGGAGAGGAGGTTATGAAAAACTGTTTTTT. It is translated as CAWRGGYEKLFF.